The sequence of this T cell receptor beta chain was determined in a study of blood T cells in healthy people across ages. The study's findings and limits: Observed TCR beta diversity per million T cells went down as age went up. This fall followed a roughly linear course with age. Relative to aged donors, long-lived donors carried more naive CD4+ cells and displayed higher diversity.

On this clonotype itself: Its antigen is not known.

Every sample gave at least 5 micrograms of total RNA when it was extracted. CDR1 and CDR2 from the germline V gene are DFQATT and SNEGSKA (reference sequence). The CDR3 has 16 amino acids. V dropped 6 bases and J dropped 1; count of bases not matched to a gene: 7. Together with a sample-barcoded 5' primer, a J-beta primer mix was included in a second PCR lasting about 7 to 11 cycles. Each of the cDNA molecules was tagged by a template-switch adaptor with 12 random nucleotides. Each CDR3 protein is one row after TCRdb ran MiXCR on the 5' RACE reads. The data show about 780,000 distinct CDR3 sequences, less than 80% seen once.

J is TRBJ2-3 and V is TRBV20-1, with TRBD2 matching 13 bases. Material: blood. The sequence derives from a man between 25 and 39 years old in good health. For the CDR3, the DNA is TGCAGTGCCTGGGGACTAGCGGGATTTCGCACAGATACGCAGTATTTT. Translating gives CSAWGLAGFRTDTQYF.